This entry features one T cell receptor (beta chain) sequence. These data belong to a study of blood T cell repertoires in COVID-19. Study details: Spain, Italy and the United States supplied samples that represented acute and convalescent COVID-19.

Clones were sequenced by immunoSEQ multiplex PCR, and TCRdb holds only the in-frame ones, with some missing. The table lists 55,000 to 65,000 clones, approximately 78% of them singletons. The CDR3 sequence is 14 residues long. J was trimmed by 4 bases and V by 6 bases; bases with no gene match: 5. The germline V gene has CDR1 SGHTA and CDR2 FQGNSA. The source of this sequence is a human donor in a cohort sampled during active COVID-19. This rearrangement joins TRBV7-2 to TRBJ2-2; 7 bases align to TRBD1. Sequences were obtained from peripheral blood. This CDR3 reads CASREQGTTGELFF. Written as DNA, the CDR3 is TGTGCCAGCAGGGAACAGGGGACCACCGGGGAGCTGTTTTTT.